This is a list of T cell receptor beta chains from one sample in a study of blood T cell repertoires in COVID-19. This table comes from immunoSEQ multiplex PCR, and its TCRdb copy is limited to in-frame clones, with some not included. The sample shows around 240,000 clones, more than 65% of them seen only once. The material sequenced was peripheral blood. Receptor source: a woman aged 40 to 49 who had recovered from COVID-19. The CDR3 runs from the conserved cysteine through the conserved F or W. D genes are given only for firm matches. Only some rows state a clone size, as once, few, many or a class for expanded clones.

D	V	size	J	CDR3	DNA
TRBD2	TRBV27	few	TRBJ2-3	CASSLRPPAGGPRADTQYF	TGTGCCAGCAGTTTACGCCCCCCAGCGGGGGGGCCAAGGGCAGATACGCAGTATTTT
TRBD2	TRBV7-2	.	TRBJ2-3	CASSGTSGTDTQYF	TGTGCCAGCAGCGGGACTAGCGGCACAGATACGCAGTATTTT
.	TRBV7-2	once	TRBJ1-4	CASSFLDREKLFF	TGTGCCAGCAGCTTCCTAGACAGGGAAAAACTGTTTTTT
.	TRBV7-3	.	TRBJ2-1	CASSLKVMVGAQHYEQFF	TGTGCCAGCAGCTTAAAAGTAATGGTGGGGGCCCAACATTATGAGCAGTTCTTC
TRBD1	TRBV10-3	.	TRBJ2-1	CAISESTGGGNEQFF	TGTGCCATCAGTGAGTCGACAGGGGGGGGGAATGAGCAGTTCTTC
.	TRBV29-1	once	TRBJ1-2	CSGDSDPTSYGYTF	TGCAGCGGTGACAGCGATCCCACCTCCTATGGCTACACCTTC
TRBD1	TRBV11-3	.	TRBJ2-1	CASTGDRPYNEQFF	TGTGCCAGCACTGGGGACAGGCCCTACAATGAGCAGTTCTTC
.	TRBV13	few	TRBJ2-2	CASSLSGPGELFF	TGTGCCAGCAGCTTATCCGGTCCCGGGGAGCTGTTTTTT
.	TRBV7-9	.	TRBJ2-3	CASSLGGPVTDTQYF	TGTGCCAGCAGCTTAGGTGGGCCGGTTACAGATACGCAGTATTTT
.	TRBV7-2	many	TRBJ2-7	CASSRTAYYEQYF	TGTGCCAGCAGTAGGACAGCATACTACGAGCAGTACTTC
.	TRBV9	.	TRBJ2-7	CASSVDGDIRTRQYF	TGTGCCAGCAGCGTAGACGGGGACATTCGGACCAGGCAGTACTTC
.	TRBV6-5	.	TRBJ1-1	CASSRQVDTEAFF	TGTGCCAGCAGTCGACAGGTCGACACTGAAGCTTTCTTT
.	TRBV9	.	TRBJ2-5	CASSVGVGGSRRPSSDTQYF	TGTGCCAGCAGCGTAGGGGTCGGTGGTAGCAGACGTCCATCTAGTGATACCCAGTACTTC
.	TRBV21-1	.	TRBJ2-1	CASSIRCRGDEQFF	TGTGCCAGCAGCATCCGATGCAGGGGGGACGAGCAGTTCTTC
.	TRBV7-2	.	TRBJ2-3	CASSSKDFRGTDTQYF	TGTGCCAGCAGCTCAAAGGATTTCAGGGGCACAGATACGCAGTATTTT
.	TRBV6-1	.	TRBJ1-5	CASSESPDYNQPQHF	TGTGCCAGCAGTGAAAGTCCGGACTATAATCAGCCCCAGCATTTT
.	TRBV7-7	.	TRBJ2-2	CASTTGVNTGELFF	TGTGCTAGCACCACGGGGGTCAACACCGGGGAGCTGTTTTTT
TRBD2	TRBV4-1	.	TRBJ2-5	CASSRGSGGIQETQYF	TGCGCCAGCAGCCGAGGTAGCGGGGGGATTCAAGAGACCCAGTACTTC
.	TRBV2	.	TRBJ1-1	CASSDGRGSTEAFF	TGTGCCAGCAGTGACGGGCGGGGCTCCACTGAAGCTTTCTTT
.	TRBV19	few	TRBJ2-2	CASSIRTKETGELFF	TGTGCCAGTAGTATTCGGACAAAGGAGACCGGGGAGCTGTTTTTT
TRBD2	TRBV4-3	.	TRBJ2-3	CASSQVGVPGGTDTQYF	TGCGCCAGCAGCCAAGTAGGAGTTCCGGGGGGAACAGATACGCAGTATTTT
TRBD1	TRBV7-6	.	TRBJ1-6	CASSLDAGGVSPLHF	TGTGCCAGCAGCTTAGACGCAGGGGGCGTCTCACCCCTCCACTTT
.	TRBV7-8	once	TRBJ2-1	CASSKSRGYGEQFF	TGTGCCAGCTCAAAGTCACGGGGGTACGGTGAGCAGTTCTTC
.	TRBV9	.	TRBJ2-3	CASGSGADTQYF	TGTGCCAGCGGGTCGGGGGCAGATACGCAGTATTTT
TRBD2	TRBV6-6	.	TRBJ2-3	CASSYPERGGRDAQYF	TGTGCCAGCAGTTACCCAGAGCGGGGGGGCAGAGATGCGCAGTATTTT
.	TRBV27	.	TRBJ2-3	CASSLFPRGPITDTQYF	TGTGCCAGCAGTTTATTCCCCCGAGGCCCTATCACAGATACGCAGTATTTT
TRBD2	TRBV4-3	.	TRBJ2-1	CASSQISSRTSGSYNEQFF	TGCGCCAGCAGCCAAATCTCCTCCCGGACTAGCGGGTCCTACAATGAGCAGTTCTTC
TRBD2	TRBV5-1	.	TRBJ2-5	CASSYSSGGAWETQYF	TGCGCCAGCAGCTATAGTAGCGGGGGGGCCTGGGAGACCCAGTACTTC
TRBD2	TRBV7-3	.	TRBJ2-1	CASSSSGGEQFF	TGTGCCAGCAGCAGTAGCGGGGGGGAGCAGTTCTTC
TRBD1	TRBV9	.	TRBJ2-3	CASSVTGGSDTQYF	TGTGCCAGCAGCGTTACAGGGGGTTCAGATACGCAGTATTTT
.	TRBV20-1	few	TRBJ1-2	CSARARGGYTF	TGCAGTGCTAGAGCTAGGGGCGGCTACACCTTC
TRBD1	TRBV6-5	few	TRBJ2-7	CASSFGTDSSYEQYF	TGTGCCAGCAGCTTCGGGACAGATAGCTCCTACGAGCAGTACTTC
.	TRBV7-9	few	TRBJ2-7	CASSARTAYEQYF	TGTGCCAGCAGCGCAAGGACAGCCTACGAGCAGTACTTC
TRBD1	TRBV5-4	.	TRBJ2-3	CASSDATTGGTDTQYF	TGTGCCAGCAGCGACGCTACGACAGGGGGGACAGATACGCAGTATTTT
.	TRBV7-2	.	TRBJ2-2	CASSPSYTGELFF	TGTGCCAGCAGCCCCTCTTACACCGGGGAGCTGTTTTTT
.	TRBV5-4	.	TRBJ1-4	CASSLFPTGSNEKLFF	TGTGCCAGCAGCTTGTTTCCGACAGGAAGCAATGAAAAACTGTTTTTT
.	TRBV27	.	TRBJ2-5	CASSAWDTETQYF	TGTGCCAGCAGCGCTTGGGACACAGAGACCCAGTACTTC
TRBD1	TRBV5-1	.	TRBJ1-6	CASSSGQGSSPLHF	TGCGCCAGCAGCTCGGGACAGGGGAGTTCACCCCTCCACTTT
.	TRBV18	.	TRBJ2-5	CASSPRGDSQETQYF	TGTGCCAGCTCACCACGCGGGGATAGCCAAGAGACCCAGTACTTC
.	TRBV3-1/TRBV3-2	once	TRBJ1-6	CASSQPQGDNSPLHF	TGTGCCAGCAGCCAGCCACAGGGTGATAATTCACCCCTCCACTTT
TRBD2	TRBV9	.	TRBJ2-1	CASTQSGASYNEQFF	TGTGCCAGCACCCAAAGCGGGGCATCCTACAATGAGCAGTTCTTC
TRBD1	TRBV3-1/TRBV3-2	.	TRBJ1-6	CASSPHLTPWDRLGFAPLHF	TGTGCCAGCAGCCCACACCTCACCCCTTGGGACAGGTTAGGTTTTGCACCCCTCCACTTT
TRBD1	TRBV28	.	TRBJ1-2	CASSLWTGNYGYTF	TGTGCCAGCAGTTTATGGACAGGGAACTATGGCTACACCTTC
TRBD1	TRBV7-3	few	TRBJ1-1	CASSRDRVKRGTEAFF	TGTGCCAGCAGCCGCGACAGGGTCAAAAGGGGAACTGAAGCTTTCTTT
TRBD1	TRBV7-9	many	TRBJ2-1	CASSLDRGLQLDEQFF	TGTGCCAGCAGCCTTGACAGGGGGCTACAATTAGATGAGCAGTTCTTC
TRBD1	TRBV9	.	TRBJ2-7	CASSPQGQAYEQYF	TGTGCCAGCAGCCCTCAGGGACAGGCCTACGAGCAGTACTTC
.	TRBV7-8	.	TRBJ1-2	CASSLNLFKDRRGYTF	TGTGCCAGCAGCTTAAATCTATTTAAAGACAGGCGCGGCTACACCTTC
.	TRBV9	.	TRBJ2-7	CASSVGPGVSDEQYF	TGTGCCAGCAGCGTAGGGCCAGGGGTATCGGACGAGCAGTACTTC
.	TRBV24-1	.	TRBJ1-5	CATSDLQGNQPQHF	TGTGCCACCAGTGATCTACAGGGAAATCAGCCCCAGCATTTT